A selection of T cell receptor beta chains follows, all from one sample in a study of shared clonotypes between healthy human individuals. Some clones are missing from TCRdb's copy, which holds only in-frame ones; the method was immunoSEQ multiplex PCR. The sample shows about 1.5 million clones, around 95% of them seen only once. The sample taken for sequencing was naive CD4+ T cells sorted from blood. Receptors originate from a man aged 25-45 years in good health. Each CDR3 is given with its conserved first and last residue. A D gene is named only where the DNA matches it firmly. Some rows have no size entry. The others give once, few or many, or a class for an expanded clone.

J	size	V	D	CDR3	DNA
TRBJ1-2	-	TRBV30	-	CAWSQVTNYGYTF	TGTGCCTGGAGTCAAGTCACTAACTATGGCTACACCTTC
TRBJ2-1	-	TRBV7-8	-	CASSRLPQGNEQFF	TGTGCCAGCAGCCGCCTGCCACAGGGCAATGAGCAGTTCTTC
TRBJ2-1	-	TRBV7-7	-	CASSPPGSSYNEQFF	TGTGCTAGCAGTCCCCCCGGGAGCTCCTACAATGAGCAGTTCTTC
TRBJ2-3	-	TRBV6-1	TRBD1	CAASGQGGKDTQYF	TGTGCAGCCAGCGGACAGGGTGGGAAGGATACGCAGTATTTT
TRBJ2-6	-	TRBV5-1	-	CASSFKTARATGANVLTF	TGCGCCAGCAGCTTCAAGACGGCGAGGGCCACTGGGGCCAACGTCCTGACTTTC
TRBJ1-1	-	TRBV5-5	-	CASSLLLGTEAFF	TGTGCCAGCAGCTTGTTGCTGGGAACTGAAGCTTTCTTT
TRBJ1-5	once	TRBV6-1	TRBD1	CASRLSDRGSQPQHF	TGTGCCAGCAGGTTGTCGGACAGGGGATCTCAGCCCCAGCATTTT
TRBJ2-2	-	TRBV5-1	TRBD2	CASRGTSGTNTGELFF	TGCGCCAGCCGCGGGACTAGCGGGACGAACACCGGGGAGCTGTTTTTT
TRBJ2-1	-	TRBV4-1	-	CASSQDRTAREDSSYNEQFF	TGCGCCAGCAGCCAAGATCGAACAGCCCGTGAAGATAGCTCCTACAATGAGCAGTTCTTC
TRBJ2-2	once	TRBV7-9	-	CASSLGPRGSGELFF	TGTGCCAGCAGCTTAGGTCCCCGAGGGTCCGGGGAGCTGTTTTTT
TRBJ2-6	once	TRBV5-4	TRBD2	CASSLGWAGGGSGANVLTF	TGTGCCAGCAGCTTAGGCTGGGCGGGAGGTGGGTCTGGGGCCAACGTCCTGACTTTC
TRBJ2-5	-	TRBV18	TRBD1	CASSSPQGLTETQYF	TGTGCCAGCTCAAGCCCACAGGGGCTGACAGAGACCCAGTACTTC
TRBJ1-5	-	TRBV28	-	CASSQGKDQPQHF	TGTGCCAGCAGTCAGGGGAAGGATCAGCCCCAGCATTTT
TRBJ1-2	-	TRBV18	-	CASSHSLGVRGYTF	TGTGCCAGCTCACACTCGTTAGGGGTCCGCGGCTACACCTTC